The text below deals with one T cell receptor (beta chain). Its antigen is unidentified. The source of the sample is a study of CXCR3-negative and CXCR3-positive naive CD8 T cells. The libraries of TRB cDNA were constructed through 5' RACE using UMI labels. No DNA is given; TCRdb re-called the 5' RACE reads and lists each CDR3 protein once. There are around 7,000 distinct CDR3 sequences in the sample, with 1.3% to 1.5% held by the top ten. Study-level findings and limits: CXCR3-negative naive cells had less hydrophobic TRB CDR3s than did CXCR3-positive naive cells.

Those CD8+ T cells considered naive were CD45RO-CCR7+CD27+CD95-. Germline loops: CDR1 SGHNT, CDR2 YENEEA. The CDR3 spans 17 residues. The rearrangement uses TRBV11-3 and TRBJ2-5; TCRdb selects TRBD2, and the lack of DNA leaves this call unchecked. Input material: naive CXCR3+ CD8+ T cells from blood. Regarding subset: CD45RO-CCR7+CD27+CD95- naive CD8+ T cells expressing CXCR3 (TNR3+). The TCR comes from a human donor in good health. Some clones in this sample may be carry-over from other donors' samples. The CDR3 sequence is CASSSGTRGFFQETQYF.